This T cell receptor beta chain is from a study of shared clonotypes between healthy human individuals (TCRdb year 2020). Notes on the research overall: A few men and a couple of women, aged 18 to 49 years, made up the cohort. For each donor, three plates each were used for CD4 naive and CD4 memory, two plates were used for CD8 naive, and one plate was used for CD8 memory. To estimate repertoire size and how much clonotype sharing occurs between individuals, the study deeply sequenced the blood TCR repertoires of about five healthy adults. To increase sequencing depth and limit assay-specific biases, different laboratories used diverse techniques to prepare libraries and sequence TCR repertoires. Per donor, leukapheresis produced somewhere between about 0.8 and 9 billion PBMCs.

Healthy HIV-negative adults with no recently reported acute infections or vaccinations were included as donors. Every donor was a Caucasian adult residing in Nashville, Tennessee, USA. Magnetic negative selection was used to enrich CD4+ T cells, after which naive cells were positively selected on CD45RA and the negative fraction became the memory subset. Blood was obtained by leukapheresis, after which PBMCs were separated by Ficoll-Histopaque density gradient centrifugation and cryopreserved in liquid nitrogen vapor phase. Analytical flow cytometry was used to check the purity and quantity of every magnetically sorted T cell population. Each sorted fraction had its genomic DNA isolated and then quantified by UV absorbance on a Nanodrop 2000c. Using the deep immunoSEQ assay, TCR CDR3 regions were amplified from genomic DNA by multiplex PCR. Extracted genomic DNA from each cell subset was distributed evenly across all wells of several immunoSEQ 96-well plates, and each plate was treated as a replicate. For sorted subsets, each replicate PCR was loaded with 200 ng genomic DNA, equivalent to 30,000 or so T cell genomes. Purified libraries were measured with a Qubit 3.0 fluorometer, size-checked on a Bioanalyzer 2100, and measured again with the KAPA Library Quantification kit. Each immunoSEQ 96-well plate was sequenced on its own single-read 150-cycle Illumina NextSeq 550 flow cell. On the authors' methods: Because the immunoSEQ output held only junctional sequences and lacked quality scores, the filtering could not match the filtering applied to full-length reads. To assign V/J genes and CDR3, sequences were annotated using PyIR, a Python wrapper for IgBLAST v1.9, with IMGT germline references. Reads were removed for weak V/J assignments (E-value above 1e-6), missing CDR3, stop codons, out-of-frame junctions, or ambiguous translated residues. V3J clonotypes were defined by identical inferred V gene, J gene, and CDR3 amino acid sequence. The percentage overlap between two repertoires was calculated by dividing the number of shared unique clonotypes by the size of the smaller repertoire. Repertoire richness was assessed with RTK rarefaction, the Chao1 estimator, and Recon v2.1 estimates of unobserved clonotypes. For all TCRbeta clonotypes obtained by the gDNA method from a few donors, generation probabilities were computed with OLGA. Sourced from immuneACCESS, this table was stored by TCRdb with only in-frame sequences that have V and J called. A share of the clones is absent; for the studies checked, an unresolved V gene accounts for under half, and the remainder has no known explanation. V, J and clone size derive from that table, while D and trimming were established from the DNA sequence. The table for this sample lists 550,000 to 850,000 clones; 72% of them were counted only once. About 1.8% of the sample is in the top ten clones.

Trimming costs V 0 bases and J 1 base, and their ends lie 9 bases apart. Reading from cysteine to phenylalanine, the CDR3 counts 15 amino acids. CDR3 DNA is the only sequence kept; it has 45 bases, read in frame from the first base. For CDR1 and CDR2, the germline V gene (reference sequence) lists MNHEY and SMNVEV. Study-level results and caveats: Higher generation probabilities were observed for clonotypes shared by all four sorted-subset donors than for non-shared clonotypes. Because the study included a small number of donors, the genetic and exposure-history diversity represented was limited. Pairwise subsampling led to the expectation that sequencing depth would affect the degree of clonotype sharing among donors. Incomplete sequencing was indicated by rarefaction of sorted-subset datasets, despite the large sequencing depth. Sampling was limited to blood, and TCR repertoires in tissue likely differ from TCR repertoires in blood. When several donors were compared, the shared fraction of clonotypes was roughly 4.8% for naive CD4, over 3% for naive CD8, roughly 2.3% for memory CD4, and roughly 0.43% for memory CD8. Larger estimated clonotype richness was generally found for naive subsets than for memory subsets.

A word on this clone: No antigen is known for it. There are no base qualities to consult, and no much larger clone falls within one base.

The rearrangement joined TRBV27 to TRBJ1-1, with no reliable assignment of the D segment. The TCR was taken from a woman aged 25 to 39 in good health. Sequenced input: memory CD4+ T cells sorted from blood. According to the study, the label for this sample's cell subset or site signals: CD45RA-negative fraction. The DNA sequence is given as TGTGCCAGCAGTTTATCGCAGCCACGGAACACTGAAGCTTTCTTT. It encodes CASSLSQPRNTEAFF.